This T cell receptor beta chain was profiled in a study of response to subunit inactivated influenza vaccine (dated by TCRdb to between 2017 and 2018). In the study overall: To follow how T cells responded to a trivalent subunit inactivated influenza vaccine, the researchers relied on deep quantitative profiling of the T cell receptor repertoire. The paper as a whole reports these results and caveats: The authors proposed that each seasonal influenza vaccination may bring in only a limited number of new T cells.

CDR1 is given as ENHRY and CDR2 as SYGVKD, both from the germline V gene. The CDR3 holds 14 amino acids from the cysteine to the phenylalanine. Only the CDR3 region is kept as DNA, spanning 42 bases read in frame from base 1. A distance of 11 bases separates the germline ends of V and J, which lose 0 bases and 5 bases respectively. Library preparation was by RT-PCR. The reads were generated on an Illumina HiSeq 2500. The public reads were run again by TCRdb, first through fastp at Q25 and then through MiXCR, and only productive beta chains were kept. Every CDR3 protein is listed once, alongside the most common genes and DNA of its rows. This sample gives around 710,000 distinct CDR3 sequences in total; approximately 13% of them show up just once. Roughly 6.4% of the sample is taken by the ten largest. This clonotype has a count of ten or more. This clone's antigen is unknown. The input lacks base qualities; no much larger clone sits a single base away.

This clonotype was sampled from a man aged 50-59 years who received an inactivated influenza vaccine. Donor details come from another sample of the same person, matched by shared clones. The chain employs TRBV10-3 and TRBJ2-7, and possibly TRBD2, on 6 matching bases. The material was PBMCs from blood, obtained 14 days before vaccination. The CDR3 protein: CAISESRRDDEQYF. The sequenced DNA: TGTGCCATCAGTGAGTCACGGCGGGACGACGAGCAGTACTTC.